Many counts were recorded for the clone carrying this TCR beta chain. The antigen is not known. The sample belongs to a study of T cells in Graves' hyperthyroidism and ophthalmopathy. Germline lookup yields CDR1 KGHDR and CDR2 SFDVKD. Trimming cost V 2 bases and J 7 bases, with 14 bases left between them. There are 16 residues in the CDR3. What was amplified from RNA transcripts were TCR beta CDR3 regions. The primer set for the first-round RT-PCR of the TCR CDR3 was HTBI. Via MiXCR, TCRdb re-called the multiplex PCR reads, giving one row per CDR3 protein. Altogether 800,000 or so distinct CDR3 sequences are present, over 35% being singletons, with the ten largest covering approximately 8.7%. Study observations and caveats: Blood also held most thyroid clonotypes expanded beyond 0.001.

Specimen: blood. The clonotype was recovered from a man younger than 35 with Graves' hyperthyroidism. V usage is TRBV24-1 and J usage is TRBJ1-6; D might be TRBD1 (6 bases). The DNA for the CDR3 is TGTGCCACCAGTGATTCTGTCGGGACACCGAATTCACCCCTCCACTTT. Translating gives CATSDSVGTPNSPLHF.